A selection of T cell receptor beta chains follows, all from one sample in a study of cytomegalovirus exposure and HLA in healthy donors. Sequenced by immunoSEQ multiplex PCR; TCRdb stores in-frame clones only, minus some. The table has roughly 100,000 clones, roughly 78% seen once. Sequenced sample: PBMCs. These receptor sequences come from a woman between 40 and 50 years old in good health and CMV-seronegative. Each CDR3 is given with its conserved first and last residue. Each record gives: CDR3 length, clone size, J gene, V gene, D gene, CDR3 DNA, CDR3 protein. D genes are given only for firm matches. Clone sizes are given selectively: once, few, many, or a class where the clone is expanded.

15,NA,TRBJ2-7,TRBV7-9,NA,TGTGCCAGCAGCTTCCTTGTGGGAGCGAGGAACGAGCGGTACTTC,CASSFLVGARNERYF
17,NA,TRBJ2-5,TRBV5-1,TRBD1,TGCGCCAGCAGCCTGGCCAAAGGGGGCCGGGAATCAGAGACCCAGTACTTC,CASSLAKGGRESETQYF
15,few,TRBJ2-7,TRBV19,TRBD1,TGTGCCAGTAGTAGATCGGGACAGGGGCCCTACGAGCAGTACTTC,CASSRSGQGPYEQYF
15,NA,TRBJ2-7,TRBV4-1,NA,TGCGCCAGCAGCCAAGATGCGGGGACCCCCTACGAGCAGTACTTC,CASSQDAGTPYEQYF
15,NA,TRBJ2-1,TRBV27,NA,TGTGCCAGCGGGCTCGGACTCCCTGGATCATATGAGCAGTTCTTC,CASGLGLPGSYEQFF
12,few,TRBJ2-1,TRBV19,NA,TGTGCCAGTAGAACGCAGGGAAATGAGCAGTTCTTC,CASRTQGNEQFF
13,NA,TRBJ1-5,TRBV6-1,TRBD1,TGTGCCAGCAGTGTCCAAGGGACAGAGACCCAGCATTTT,CASSVQGTETQHF
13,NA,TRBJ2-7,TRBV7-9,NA,TGTGCCAGCAGCTCCCAAGCGCCCCCGGAGAGGTACTTC,CASSSQAPPERYF
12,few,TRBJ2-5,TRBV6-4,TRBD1,TGTGCCAGCGCCGCCCCTCAGGGGGCGTGGTACTTC,CASAAPQGAWYF
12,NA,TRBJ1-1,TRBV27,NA,TGTGCCAGCAGGTCAGGGAACACTGAAGCTTTCTTT,CASRSGNTEAFF
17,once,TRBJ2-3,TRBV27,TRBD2,TGTGCCAGCAGTCCAAGGACTAGCGGTTCCGGGGTGAATACGCAGTATTTT,CASSPRTSGSGVNTQYF
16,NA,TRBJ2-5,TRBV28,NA,TGTGCCAGCAGCCGCCGGGACTTCCGCCTCCAAGAGACCCAGTACTTC,CASSRRDFRLQETQYF
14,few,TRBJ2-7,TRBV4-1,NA,TGCGCCAGCAGCCAAGACAGAGCGGGTCGCGAGCAGTACTTC,CASSQDRAGREQYF
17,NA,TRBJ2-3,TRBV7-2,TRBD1,TGTGCCAGCAGCTCAAGGGGGACGCAGGGGGCCCCAGATACGCAGTATTTT,CASSSRGTQGAPDTQYF
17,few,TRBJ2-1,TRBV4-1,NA,TGCGCCAGCAGCCAAGATGGGGGCATGGGCTCCTACAATGAGCAGTTCTTC,CASSQDGGMGSYNEQFF
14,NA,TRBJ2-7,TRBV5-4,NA,TGTGCCAGCAAAACCTCAGGGGTATGGGGCGAGCAGTACTTC,CASKTSGVWGEQYF
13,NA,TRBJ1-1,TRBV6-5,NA,TGTGCCAGCAGTTCGGACAAAGACACTGAAGCTTTCTTT,CASSSDKDTEAFF